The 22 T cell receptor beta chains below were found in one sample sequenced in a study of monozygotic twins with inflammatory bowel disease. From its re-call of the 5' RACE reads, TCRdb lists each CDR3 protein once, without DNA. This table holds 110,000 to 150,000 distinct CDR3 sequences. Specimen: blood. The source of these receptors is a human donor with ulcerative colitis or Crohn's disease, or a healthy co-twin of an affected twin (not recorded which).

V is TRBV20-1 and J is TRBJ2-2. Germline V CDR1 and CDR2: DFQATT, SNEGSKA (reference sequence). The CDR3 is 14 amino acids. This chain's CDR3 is CSARDRQVTGELFF.

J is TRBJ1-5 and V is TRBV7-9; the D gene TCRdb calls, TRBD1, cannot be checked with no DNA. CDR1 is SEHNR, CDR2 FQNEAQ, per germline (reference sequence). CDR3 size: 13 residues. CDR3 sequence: CASSPLQGQPQHF.

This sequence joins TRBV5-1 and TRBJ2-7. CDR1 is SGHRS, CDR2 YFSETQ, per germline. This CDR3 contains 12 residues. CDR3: CASSLGREEQYF.

CDR3 loop: CASSQFGTGNTEAFF. This chain joins TRBV3-1 and TRBJ1-1; there is no DNA to check the TCRdb D call of TRBD1. CDR1 is LGHDT and CDR2 is YNNKEL in the germline V gene (reference sequence). The CDR3 has 15 amino acids.

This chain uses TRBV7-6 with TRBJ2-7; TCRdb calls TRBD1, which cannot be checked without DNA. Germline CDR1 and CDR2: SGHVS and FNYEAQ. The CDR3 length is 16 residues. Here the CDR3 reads CASSSGTGYSRYEQYF.

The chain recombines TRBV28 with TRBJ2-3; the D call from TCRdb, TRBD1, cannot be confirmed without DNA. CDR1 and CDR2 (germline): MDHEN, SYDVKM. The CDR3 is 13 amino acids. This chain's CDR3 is CASSRDRGDTQYF.

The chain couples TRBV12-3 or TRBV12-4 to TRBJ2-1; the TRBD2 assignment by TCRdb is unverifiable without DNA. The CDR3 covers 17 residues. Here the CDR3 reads CASSLVMRLPSYNEQFF.

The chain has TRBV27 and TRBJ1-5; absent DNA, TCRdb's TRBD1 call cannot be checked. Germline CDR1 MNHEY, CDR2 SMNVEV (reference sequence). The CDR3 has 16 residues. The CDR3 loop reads CASSLLGGRSNQPQHF.

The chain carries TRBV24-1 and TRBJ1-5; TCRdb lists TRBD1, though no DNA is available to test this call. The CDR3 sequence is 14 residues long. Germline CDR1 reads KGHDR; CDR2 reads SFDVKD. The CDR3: CATSDLQASGPQHF.

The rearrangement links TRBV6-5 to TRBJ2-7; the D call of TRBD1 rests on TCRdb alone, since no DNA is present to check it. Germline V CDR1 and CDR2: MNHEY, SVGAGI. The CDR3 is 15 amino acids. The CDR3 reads CASSYSDDRGYEQYF.

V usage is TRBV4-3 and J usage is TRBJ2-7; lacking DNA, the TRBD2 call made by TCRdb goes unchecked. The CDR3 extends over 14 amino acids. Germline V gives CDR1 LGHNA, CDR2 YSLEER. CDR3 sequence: CASSQTSGSYEQYF.

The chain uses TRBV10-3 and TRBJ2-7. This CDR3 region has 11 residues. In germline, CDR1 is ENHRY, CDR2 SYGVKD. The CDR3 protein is CATLDSYEQYF.

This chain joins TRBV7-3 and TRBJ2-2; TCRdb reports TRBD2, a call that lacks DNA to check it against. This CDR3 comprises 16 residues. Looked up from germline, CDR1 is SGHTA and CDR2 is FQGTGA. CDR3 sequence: CASSLLAGANTGELFF.

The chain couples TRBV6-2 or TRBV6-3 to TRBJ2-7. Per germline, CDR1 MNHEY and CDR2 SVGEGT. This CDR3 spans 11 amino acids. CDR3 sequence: CASSYRYEQYF.

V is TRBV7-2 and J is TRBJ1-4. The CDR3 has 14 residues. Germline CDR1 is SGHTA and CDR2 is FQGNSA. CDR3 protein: CASSFNPSNEKLFF.

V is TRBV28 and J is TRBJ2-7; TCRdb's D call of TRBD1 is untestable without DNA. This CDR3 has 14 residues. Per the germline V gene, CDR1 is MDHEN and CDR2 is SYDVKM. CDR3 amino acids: CASSLWGQKYEQYF.

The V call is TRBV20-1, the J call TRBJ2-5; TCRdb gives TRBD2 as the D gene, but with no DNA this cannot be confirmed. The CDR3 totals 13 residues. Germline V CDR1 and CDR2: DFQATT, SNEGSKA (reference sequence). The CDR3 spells CSAPRTSGETQYF.

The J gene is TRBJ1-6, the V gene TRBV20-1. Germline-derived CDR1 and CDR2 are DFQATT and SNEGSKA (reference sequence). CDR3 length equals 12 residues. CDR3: CSARTVLSPLHF.

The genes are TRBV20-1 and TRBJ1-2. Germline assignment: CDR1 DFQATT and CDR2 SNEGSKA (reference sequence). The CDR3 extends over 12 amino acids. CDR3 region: CSASNGDYGYTF.

The CDR3 protein is CASSLVSGSNQPQHF. The chain recombines TRBV7-2 with TRBJ1-5. This CDR3 region has 15 residues. Germline CDR1 reads SGHTA; CDR2 reads FQGNSA.

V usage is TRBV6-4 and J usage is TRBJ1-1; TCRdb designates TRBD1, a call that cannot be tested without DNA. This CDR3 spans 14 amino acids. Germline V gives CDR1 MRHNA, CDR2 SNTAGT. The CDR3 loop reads CASRIGQENTEAFF.

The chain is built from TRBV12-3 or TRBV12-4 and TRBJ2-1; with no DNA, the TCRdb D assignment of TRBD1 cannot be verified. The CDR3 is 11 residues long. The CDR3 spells CASSDRDEQFF.